The 32 T cell receptor beta chains in this list originate from one sample, sequenced in a study of cytomegalovirus exposure and HLA in healthy donors. The primer mix had 60 Vbeta and 13 Jbeta primers. TCRdb keeps only in-frame clones here, not all; method: immunoSEQ multiplex PCR. Of fewer than 200,000 clones in the sample, 81% were seen once. Source material: PBMCs. Receptors were obtained from a woman between 45 and 60 years old in good health and CMV-seronegative.

This rearrangement joins TRBV5-4 to TRBJ2-3; 14 bases align to TRBD2. CDR1 SGHNT and CDR2 YYREEE come from the germline V gene (reference sequence). CDR3 length equals 17 residues. The ends lost 4 bases at V and 5 bases at J; junction bases unmatched: 9. This CDR3 reads CASSRRLAGGLGDTQYF. The CDR3 coding sequence is TGTGCCAGCAGCCGCCGACTAGCGGGGGGGCTAGGAGATACGCAGTATTTT. Combining the CDR3 with reference TRBV5-4 and TRBJ2-3 gives the whole variable domain ETGVTQSPTHLIKTRGQQVTLRCSSQSGHNTVSWYQQALGQGPQFIFQYYREEENGRGNFPPRFSGLQFPNYSSELNVNALELDDSALYLCASSRRLAGGLGDTQYFGPGTRLTVL.

J is TRBJ1-5 and V is TRBV5-6; D might be TRBD1 (5 bases). Trimming cost V 2 bases and J 3 bases, with 12 bases left between them. Per the germline V gene, CDR1 is SGHDT and CDR2 is YYEEEE. The CDR3 spans 15 residues. CDR3 in amino acids: CASSFWYRNNQPQHF. Here the CDR3 DNA reads TGTGCCAGCAGCTTCTGGTACAGGAACAATCAGCCCCAGCATTTT.

The chain combines TRBV6-6 with TRBJ2-1; possibly TRBD1 for D (5 bases). CDR1 is MNHNY and CDR2 is SVGAGI in the germline V gene (reference sequence). The CDR3 is 12 residues long. V lost 5 bases and J lost 4, with 6 bases in between. CDR3 in amino acids: CASSRQYNEQFF. CDR3 nucleotides: TGTGCCAGCAGTCGACAGTACAATGAGCAGTTCTTC.

V and J are TRBV30 and TRBJ2-4; possible D gene TRBD1, 7 bases. This CDR3 region has 18 residues. Trimming shortened V by 5 bases and J by 0 bases, and 23 bases separated the two germline ends. Per the germline V gene, CDR1 is GTSNPN and CDR2 is SVGIG (reference sequence). The chain's CDR3 is CAWRRVLQGGIAKNIQYF. In DNA, the CDR3 is TGTGCCTGGCGCCGAGTCCTCCAGGGGGGAATAGCCAAAAACATTCAGTACTTC. The full variable domain, completed using reference TRBV30 and TRBJ2-4, is SQTIHQWPATLVQPVGSPLSLECTVEGTSNPNLYWYRQAAGRGLQLLFYSVGIGQISSEVPQNLSASRPQDRQFILSSKKLLLSDSGFYLCAWRRVLQGGIAKNIQYFGAGTRLSVL.

The rearrangement uses TRBV11-3 and TRBJ2-3; 7 nucleotides agree with TRBD2. V shed 0 bases and J 3 bases; nucleotides not matched to a gene: 6. In germline, CDR1 is SGHNT, CDR2 YENEEA. The CDR3 has 16 amino acids. CDR3 sequence reads: CASSLEGLSGTDTQYF. As DNA, the CDR3 is TGTGCCAGCAGCTTAGAGGGACTAAGCGGGACAGATACGCAGTATTTT.

The chain has TRBV4-2 and TRBJ1-1; D may be TRBD1 (6 bases). Trimming took 1 base from V and 4 from J, leaving 16 bases between them. The CDR3 is made up of 16 amino acids. Germline V lookup: CDR1 LGHNA, CDR2 YNFKEQ. CDR3 region: CASSQGRTAAGTEAFF. The CDR3 coding sequence is TGTGCCAGCAGCCAAGGAAGGACAGCAGCCGGCACTGAAGCTTTCTTT.

V and J are TRBV7-2 and TRBJ2-3; D is unclear. The germline V gene encodes CDR1 SGHTA and CDR2 FQGNSA. Trimming shortened V by 4 bases and J by 6 bases, and 11 bases separated the two germline ends. The length of the CDR3 is 13 residues. The CDR3 DNA sequence: TGTGCCAGCAGCTACAACCCCCAGGATACGCAGTATTTT. Its translation: CASSYNPQDTQYF.

The rearrangement uses TRBV5-1 and TRBJ2-7; perhaps TRBD1 as D (5 bases). In germline, CDR1 is SGHRS, CDR2 YFSETQ. Deletions cut 4 bases from V and 2 bases from J, with 19 bases between. The CDR3 extends over 16 amino acids. The CDR3 region is CASSPLGQSAAYEQYF. The CDR3, as DNA: TGCGCCAGCAGCCCCCTGGGGCAGTCGGCGGCCTACGAGCAGTACTTC.

CDR3 residues: CASRTGLAGYEQYF. The CDR3 bases are TGTGCCAGCAGGACAGGACTCGCGGGCTACGAGCAGTACTTC. V is TRBV6-1 and J is TRBJ2-7; D is possibly TRBD1 (6 bases). The germline CDR1 and CDR2 sequences are MNHNS and SASEGT. V dropped 6 bases and J dropped 3 bases, with 15 bases sitting between them. This CDR3 spans 14 amino acids.

The table lists this clone with a few counts. This rearrangement joins TRBV30 to TRBJ2-7, with 8 positions matching TRBD1. CDR3 length: 14 amino acids. The V gene end was trimmed by 2 bases and the J gene end by 1 base; junction bases not matched to a gene: 4. Per the germline V gene, CDR1 is GTSNPN and CDR2 is SVGIG (reference sequence). The chain's CDR3 is CAWSSDRASYEQYF. The CDR3 region has the DNA TGTGCCTGGAGTTCGGACAGGGCGTCCTACGAGCAGTACTTC.

The chain is built from TRBV6-1 and TRBJ1-6; TRBD1 might be the D (5 bases). The CDR3 runs 14 residues. The V end lost 7 bases, the J end lost 10 bases, and 17 bases lay between the germline ends. The V gene's germline CDR1 is MNHNS and CDR2 SASEGT. The CDR3 reads CASTPAGRWSPLHF. In DNA form, the CDR3 reads TGTGCCAGCACGCCGGCAGGGCGGTGGTCACCCCTCCACTTT.

V usage is TRBV4-3 and J usage is TRBJ1-2; tentative D call: TRBD1 (6 bases). Per germline, CDR1 LGHNA and CDR2 YSLEER. V gave up 3 bases and J gave up 3 bases, with 14 bases separating them. CDR3 length: 15 amino acids. The CDR3 bases are TGCGCCAGCAGCCATGGCCTACAGGGTTACTATGGCTACACCTTC. This codes for CASSHGLQGYYGYTF.

In its sample, this clone was seen once. The V call is TRBV1, the J call TRBJ2-3; the D call TRBD1 from the table was never checked on the DNA. TRBV1 has pseudogene status. The CDR3 extends over 14 amino acids. The CDR3: CTSSPDRGPDTQYF. CDR3 nucleotide sequence: TGCACCAGCAGCCCCGACAGGGGGCCAGATACGCAGTATTTT.

A single count supports this clone. The chain combines TRBV28 with TRBJ2-7; possible D gene TRBD1, 5 bases. Looked up from germline, CDR1 is MDHEN and CDR2 is SYDVKM. Trimming left V 6 bases short and J 6 bases short, with 12 bases between. The length of the CDR3 is 12 residues. The CDR3: CASRSDRGEQYF. CDR3 sequence (DNA): TGTGCCAGCAGATCCGACAGAGGCGAGCAGTACTTC.

The chain carries TRBV18 and TRBJ2-7, with 9 bases identical to TRBD2. Germline assignment: CDR1 KGHSH and CDR2 LQKENI. After removal of 5 bases from V and 4 bases from J, the junction contained 6 bases not matched to a gene. This CDR3 is built from 14 residues. This CDR3 reads CASSSSSGEYEQYF. The DNA for the CDR3 is TGTGCCAGCTCATCTTCTAGCGGGGAGTACGAGCAGTACTTC.

The CDR3 reads CASSEGGSNEKLFF. The DNA of the CDR3 is TGTGCCAGCAGTGAGGGGGGGTCTAATGAAAAACTGTTTTTT. The chain is built from TRBV2 and TRBJ1-4, with D tentatively TRBD1 (5 bases). The CDR3 extends over 14 amino acids. Germline values: CDR1 SNHLY, CDR2 FYNNEI. V lost 3 bases and J 3 bases, leaving 8 bases between the germline ends.

The chain joins TRBV5-5 to TRBJ2-1, with D tentatively TRBD1 (5 bases). The V gene's germline CDR1 is SGHKS and CDR2 YYEKEE (reference sequence). The CDR3 sequence is 15 residues long. The germline V and J ends were trimmed by 5 bases and 4 bases, with 16 bases remaining between them. CDR3 in amino acids: CASSYRVGLYNEQFF. CDR3 bases: TGTGCCAGCAGTTACCGAGTGGGGCTATACAATGAGCAGTTCTTC.

The chain combines TRBV7-3 with TRBJ1-4, with 7 bases identical to TRBD1. The CDR3 has 18 residues. With 1 base clipped from V and 0 bases from J, the junction kept 8 bases outside the gene matches. Germline-derived CDR1 and CDR2 are SGHTA and FQGTGA. In DNA, the CDR3 is TGTGCCAGCAGCTTAAGGTACAGGGGTCCTGCAACTAATGAAAAACTGTTTTTT. It specifies CASSLRYRGPATNEKLFF.

This chain connects TRBV7-6 to TRBJ1-3; the D gene is possibly TRBD1 (5 bases). V was cut by 2 bases and J by 4 bases, with 18 bases left in between. The CDR3 covers 17 residues. Germline lookup yields CDR1 SGHVS and CDR2 FNYEAQ. The CDR3 here is CASSLIQGPGSGNTIYF. The CDR3 DNA reads as TGTGCCAGCAGCTTAATTCAGGGTCCCGGGTCCGGAAACACCATATATTTT.

This chain uses TRBV5-1 with TRBJ1-1, with D possibly matching TRBD1 (5 bases). CDR1 is SGHRS and CDR2 is YFSETQ in the germline V gene. Trimming stripped 6 bases from V and 0 bases from J, with 12 bases between. This CDR3 has 14 residues. CDR3 amino acids: CASIGVGMNTEAFF. Written as DNA, the CDR3 is TGCGCCAGCATAGGGGTAGGCATGAACACTGAAGCTTTCTTT.

The gene calls are TRBV19 and TRBJ1-5; TRBD1 aligns across 7 bases. The germline CDR1 and CDR2 sequences are LNHDA and SQIVND (reference sequence). V gave up 4 bases and J gave up 2 bases; unmatched junction bases: 5. CDR3 length equals 15 residues. The CDR3 here is CASSRQGGGNQPQHF. The CDR3 bases are TGTGCCAGTAGTAGACAGGGCGGGGGCAATCAGCCCCAGCATTTT.

J is TRBJ1-3 and V is TRBV5-8; weak D call: TRBD1 (6 bases). V lost 3 bases and J lost 0, with 10 bases in between. Germline loops: CDR1 SGHTS, CDR2 YDEGEE. The CDR3 covers 15 residues. The CDR3 DNA sequence: TGTGCCAGCAGCTCAGGACAGAGCTCTGGAAACACCATATATTTT. This translates into CASSSGQSSGNTIYF. The entire variable domain, with the rest obtained from reference TRBV5-8 and TRBJ1-3, is as follows: EAGVTQSPTHLIKTRGQQATLRCSPISGHTSVYWYQQALGLGLQFLLWYDEGEERNRGNFPPRFSGRQFPNYSSELNVNALELEDSALYLCASSSGQSSGNTIYFGEGSWLTVV.

This chain links TRBV19 with TRBJ1-5, with TRBD1 identical over 9 bases. J was trimmed by 6 bases and V by 6 bases; bases with no gene match: 9. The CDR3 is 15 residues long. CDR1 and CDR2 (germline): LNHDA, SQIVND (reference sequence). The CDR3 loop reads CASRPPGQGSQPQHF. In DNA form, the CDR3 reads TGTGCCAGTAGGCCTCCGGGACAGGGCAGTCAGCCCCAGCATTTT.

This clone was seen a few times. The rearrangement joins TRBV6-5 to TRBJ1-5; 7 nucleotides line up with TRBD1. Germline V gene sequence: CDR1 MNHEY, CDR2 SVGAGI. V shed 10 bases, J shed 0 bases, and the junction held 6 bases outside the gene matches. The CDR3 contains 14 residues. DNA for the CDR3: TGTGCCATCTCCACAGGGGATAGCAATCAGCCCCAGCATTTT. Protein product: CAISTGDSNQPQHF.

V usage is TRBV30 and J usage is TRBJ1-1; 7 bases are shared with TRBD1. Germline V gene sequence: CDR1 GTSNPN, CDR2 SVGIG (reference sequence). The CDR3 length is 15 residues. V shed 0 bases, J shed 1 base, and the junction held 5 bases outside the gene matches. The CDR3 reads CAWSVQDRENTEAFF. CDR3 in DNA: TGTGCCTGGAGTGTACAAGACAGGGAGAACACTGAAGCTTTCTTT.

The sample holds a few counts of this clone. In the same sample, other DNA sequences code for this CDR3. The chain is built from TRBV28 and TRBJ2-5; D might be TRBD1 (6 bases). V gave up 7 bases and J gave up 5 bases, with 11 bases separating them. This CDR3 is built from 12 residues. Germline V CDR1 and CDR2: MDHEN, SYDVKM. CDR3 bases: TGTGCCAGCAAACAGGGCGGGGAGACCCAGTACTTC. Translating gives CASKQGGETQYF. The whole variable domain, filled in from reference TRBV28 and TRBJ2-5, reads DVKVTQSSRYLVKRTGEKVFLECVQDMDHENMFWYRQDPGLGLRLIYFSYDVKMKEKGDIPEGYSVSREKKERFSLILESASTNQTSMYLCASKQGGETQYFGPGTRLLVL.

The chain couples TRBV30 to TRBJ2-7; D call uncertain. The CDR3 loop spans 13 amino acids. Germline CDR1 and CDR2: GTSNPN and SVGIG (reference sequence). The V and J ends lost 2 bases and 3 bases respectively, with 11 bases between them. CDR3 region: CAWSYSLDYEQYF. The CDR3 DNA is TGTGCCTGGAGTTACTCCCTCGACTACGAGCAGTACTTC.

As for this clone: One end of the junction fails to match germline, which may point to a read error. The J gene is TRBJ1-6, the V gene TRBV7-9; 10 nucleotides line up with TRBD1. The germline V gene encodes CDR1 SEHNR and CDR2 FQNEAQ (reference sequence). The CDR3 extends over 16 amino acids. Written as DNA, the CDR3 is TGTTCCAGCAGCTCCCTCCTGACAGGGGGCGTTTCACCCCTCCACTTT. Translation: CSSSSLLTGGVSPLHF.

As for this clone: The junction and the germline gene differ at one end; a read error may be behind it. The chain recombines TRBV10-2 with TRBJ2-1, with D possibly matching TRBD1 (5 bases). Germline CDR1 and CDR2: WSHSY and SAAADI. The CDR3 is made up of 14 amino acids. The CDR3 is CASRESDSYNEQFF. The DNA of the CDR3 is TGCGCCAGCAGAGAGTCTGACAGTTACAATGAGCAGTTCTTC.

The J gene is TRBJ1-6, the V gene TRBV9, with D unclear. Trimming removed 1 base from V and 5 bases from J, with 7 bases in between. The CDR3 has 14 residues. Germline values: CDR1 SGDLS, CDR2 YYNGEE. The CDR3 bases are TGTGCCAGCAGCGTAAGCCCGCATAATTCACCCCTCCACTTT. Translating gives CASSVSPHNSPLHF.

J is TRBJ1-4 and V is TRBV7-9; possible D gene TRBD1, 6 bases. V was trimmed by 3 bases and J by 5 bases, leaving 19 bases between them. The CDR3 is 17 residues long. The germline gives CDR1 SEHNR, CDR2 FQNEAQ (reference sequence). DNA of the CDR3: TGTGCCAGCAGCTTCTTACGAGGGGGGGGCTTAAATGAAAAACTGTTTTTT. Translated, it gives CASSFLRGGGLNEKLFF.

The chain uses TRBV19 and TRBJ2-5; a weak D match, TRBD2 (5 bases). Deletions cut 5 bases from V and 5 bases from J, with 12 bases between. This CDR3 is 13 amino acids long. Looked up from germline, CDR1 is LNHDA and CDR2 is SQIVND (reference sequence). DNA of the CDR3: TGTGCCAGTAGTGTCGGCAGGAGGGAGACCCAGTACTTC. It codes for CASSVGRRETQYF.